This T cell receptor beta chain was sequenced for a study of blood T cells in healthy people across ages. General observations from the study: Roughly linear age-related decline in beta diversity appeared, significant by age roughly 40.

Many counts were recorded for this clonotype. Its target is not known. Germline CDR1 SGHAT, CDR2 FQNNGV. V lost 2 bases, J lost 10 bases, and 9 bases stayed unmatched. CDR3 length: 15 amino acids. The use of a sample-barcoded 5' primer and a J-beta primer mix characterized a second PCR of about 7 to 12 cycles. TCRdb itself ran the 5' RACE reads through MiXCR, one entry per CDR3 protein. The profile shows approximately 730,000 distinct CDR3 sequences, more than 40% of them singletons. Specimen: blood. The chain carries TRBV11-2 and TRBJ2-1; TRBD2 aligns across 9 bases. This receptor was obtained from a woman aged 55-70 years in good health. CDR3 amino acids: CASSLHVAGEGEQFF. CDR3 DNA sequence: TGTGCCAGCAGCTTACATGTAGCGGGAGAGGGCGAGCAGTTCTTC.